Sequencing of this TCR beta chain was carried out in a study of T cells after yellow fever vaccination. General study findings and limits: Overall, a small share of clonotypes was seen in both CD4 and CD8 compartments. Abundant bulk-population clonotypes could contaminate the FACS-sorted repertoires.

Germline CDR1 and CDR2: SGHTA and FQGNSA. The J segment lost 4 bases and the V segment lost 3 bases, leaving 8 bases of the junction unmatched. The CDR3 sequence is 15 residues long. This clonotype occurred a few times. The antigen remains undetermined. From the 5' RACE reads, TCRdb called clonotypes with MiXCR, one entry per CDR3 protein. The sample carries 600,000 to 750,000 distinct CDR3 sequences, around an eighth recorded once. This TCR derives from a man aged 30 to 45 who received the YFV17D yellow fever vaccine. The sample in question was PBMCs, obtained on the day of the yellow fever booster vaccination. This chain connects TRBV7-2 to TRBJ2-7; 8 nucleotides agree with TRBD2. The CDR3 reads CASSFRLAPRYEQYF. CDR3 nucleotide sequence: TGTGCCAGCAGCTTTAGACTAGCGCCGAGGTACGAGCAGTACTTC. Complete variable domain (other parts from reference TRBV7-2 and TRBJ2-7): GAGVSQSPSNKVTEKGKDVELRCDPISGHTALYWYRQSLGQGLEFLIYFQGNSAPDKSGLPSDRFSAERTGGSVSTLTIQRTQQEDSAVYLCASSFRLAPRYEQYFGPGTRLTVT.